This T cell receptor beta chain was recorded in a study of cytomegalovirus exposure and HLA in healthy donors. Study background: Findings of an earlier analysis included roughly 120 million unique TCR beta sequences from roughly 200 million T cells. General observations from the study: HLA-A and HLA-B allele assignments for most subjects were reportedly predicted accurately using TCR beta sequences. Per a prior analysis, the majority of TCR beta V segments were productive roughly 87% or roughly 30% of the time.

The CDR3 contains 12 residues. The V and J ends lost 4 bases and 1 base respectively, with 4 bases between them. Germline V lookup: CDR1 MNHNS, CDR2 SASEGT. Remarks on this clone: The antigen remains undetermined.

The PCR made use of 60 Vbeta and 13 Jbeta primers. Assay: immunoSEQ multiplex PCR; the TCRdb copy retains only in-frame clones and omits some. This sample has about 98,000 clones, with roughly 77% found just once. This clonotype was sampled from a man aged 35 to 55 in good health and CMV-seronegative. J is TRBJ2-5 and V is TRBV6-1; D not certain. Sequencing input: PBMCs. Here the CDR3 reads CASSGPQETQYF. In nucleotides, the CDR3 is TGTGCCAGCAGTGGGCCCCAAGAGACCCAGTACTTC.